The TCR beta chain described here comes from a study of blood T cell repertoires in COVID-19. About the study: The cDNA or gDNA used as material had been derived from T cells, B-cell-depleted T cells, or PBMCs.

Trimming removed 6 bases from V and 8 bases from J; junction bases left unmatched: 17. The CDR3 has 17 residues. Germline assignment: CDR1 SNHLY and CDR2 FYNNEI. Methods used by the authors: Quantification of nucleated cells was approximated via reference gene primer amplification. Clones were sequenced by immunoSEQ multiplex PCR, and TCRdb holds only the in-frame ones, with some missing. The DNA gave D and trimming, while V, J and clone size come from that table. The sample yields roughly 150,000 clones, 81% seen once. Sequencing used PBMCs or T cells enriched from blood (not recorded which). The chain uses TRBV2 and TRBJ1-4; 8 nucleotides match TRBD1. This receptor was taken from a middle-aged woman with acute COVID-19. CDR3 residues: CASSENPHQGAREKLFF. Written as DNA, the CDR3 is TGTGCCAGCAGCGAAAATCCCCACCAGGGGGCGCGAGAAAAACTGTTTTTT.